This T cell receptor (beta chain) is from a study of T cells in localized non-small cell lung cancer. Whole-study findings and limits: Uninvolved adjacent lung showed the highest T cell clonality, exceeding tumor. Increased T cell density in blood showed an association with longer overall survival. Median detection of top 100 tumor clones in adjacent lung was 55 to 60 clones.

A word on this clone: The antigen is not known.

The CDR3 is 12 amino acids. V dropped 3 bases and J dropped 3 bases, with 6 bases sitting between them. CDR1 is SQVTM, CDR2 ANQGSEA, per germline. Using immunoSEQ multiplex PCR, the repertoire was profiled, and TCRdb retains in-frame clones only, with some absent. This repertoire shows about 48,000 clones, 70% to 80% found once; its top ten account for around a sixth. The chain has TRBV29-1 and TRBJ1-3; D gene uncertain. Here the sequenced sample was peripheral blood, taken before any cancer treatment. The source of this sequence is a man aged 40-75 years with stage I squamous cell lung carcinoma. This CDR3 is CSVDGNGNTIYF. DNA for the CDR3: TGCAGCGTTGACGGAAATGGAAACACCATATATTTT.